This T cell receptor (beta chain) was identified in a study of OX40 agonist ivuxolimab in advanced cancers. Study summary: Prior anti-PD-1, anti-PD-L1 or anti-CTLA-4 therapy did not bar entry, and approximately 40% had some. Findings and caveats of the study: The study found that CD8+ T cells averaged more expanded clones than CD4+.

Worth noting for this clone: Antigen unknown.

TCRdb's table, derived via immunoSEQ multiplex PCR, lists solely in-frame clones and lacks some. Of under 150,000 clones in the sample, 85% to 95% were seen once. Germline lookup yields CDR1 SNHLY and CDR2 FYNNEI. This CDR3 region has 15 residues. With V trimmed by 11 bases and J by 5 bases, 13 bases remained unmatched. The clonotype comes from an adult with an advanced solid tumor such as melanoma, head and neck, liver or kidney cancer. The sample in question was CD4+ or CD8+ T cells sorted from blood, obtained in a trial of the OX40 agonist ivuxolimab. J is TRBJ2-2 and V is TRBV2, with 8 bases lining up with TRBD2. The CDR3 nucleotides read TGTGCCCGTCGCCGGGGGGGGGCGCAAACCGGGGAGCTGTTTTTT. Residues: CARRRGGAQTGELFF. Based on the CDR3 plus reference TRBV2 and TRBJ2-2, the full variable domain is EPEVTQTPSHQVTQMGQEVILRCVPISNHLYFYWYRQILGQKVEFLVSFYNNEISEKSEIFDDQFSVERPDGSNFTLKIRSTKLEDSAMYFCARRRGGAQTGELFFGEGSRLTVL.